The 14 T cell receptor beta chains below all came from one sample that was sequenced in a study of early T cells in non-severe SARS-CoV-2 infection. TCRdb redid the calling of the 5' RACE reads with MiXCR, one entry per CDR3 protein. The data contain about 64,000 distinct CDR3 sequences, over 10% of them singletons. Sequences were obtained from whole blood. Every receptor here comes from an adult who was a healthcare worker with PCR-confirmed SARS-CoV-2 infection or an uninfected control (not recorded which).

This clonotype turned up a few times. The CDR3 DNA follows: TGTGCCAGCAGTTTAGCGACAGGGTTACAGCCCCAGCATTTT. Its protein product is CASSLATGLQPQHF. The chain links TRBV12-3 or TRBV12-4 to TRBJ1-5, with TRBD1 matching 7 bases. Unmatched junction bases numbered 3, after V lost 0 bases and J lost 7 bases. The CDR3 is made up of 14 amino acids.

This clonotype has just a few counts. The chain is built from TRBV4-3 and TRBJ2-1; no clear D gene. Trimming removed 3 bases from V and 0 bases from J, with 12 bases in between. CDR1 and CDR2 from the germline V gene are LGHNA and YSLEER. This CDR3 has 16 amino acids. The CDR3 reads CASSQAVLSSYNEQFF. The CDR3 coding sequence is TGCGCCAGCAGCCAGGCAGTACTCAGCTCCTACAATGAGCAGTTCTTC.

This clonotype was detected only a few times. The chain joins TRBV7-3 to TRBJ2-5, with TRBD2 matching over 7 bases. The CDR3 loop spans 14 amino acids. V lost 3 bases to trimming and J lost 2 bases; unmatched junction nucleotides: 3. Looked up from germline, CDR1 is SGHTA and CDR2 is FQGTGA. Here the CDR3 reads CASSLSGAQETQYF. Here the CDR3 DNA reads TGTGCCAGCAGCTTGAGCGGGGCACAAGAGACCCAGTACTTC.

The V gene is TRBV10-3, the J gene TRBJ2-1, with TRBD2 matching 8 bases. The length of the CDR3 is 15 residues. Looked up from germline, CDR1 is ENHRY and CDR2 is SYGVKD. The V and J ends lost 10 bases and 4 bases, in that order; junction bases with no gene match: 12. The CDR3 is CATLFGGASYNEQFF. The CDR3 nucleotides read TGTGCCACCCTATTCGGGGGGGCCTCGTACAATGAGCAGTTCTTC.

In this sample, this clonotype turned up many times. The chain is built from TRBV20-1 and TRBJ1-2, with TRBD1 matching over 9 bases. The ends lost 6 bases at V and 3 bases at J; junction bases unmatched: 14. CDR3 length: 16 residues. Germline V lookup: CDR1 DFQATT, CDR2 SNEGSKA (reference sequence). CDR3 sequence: CSALPPGTGTHYGYTF. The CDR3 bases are TGCAGTGCCCTACCACCCGGGACAGGGACCCACTATGGCTACACCTTC.

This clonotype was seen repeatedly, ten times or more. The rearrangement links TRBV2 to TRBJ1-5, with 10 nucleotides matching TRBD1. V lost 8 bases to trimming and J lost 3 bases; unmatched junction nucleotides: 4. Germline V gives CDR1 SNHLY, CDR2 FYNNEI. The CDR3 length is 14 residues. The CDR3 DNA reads TGTGCCAGCTCGGGACAGGGGAACAATCAGCCCCAGCATTTT. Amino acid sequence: CASSGQGNNQPQHF.

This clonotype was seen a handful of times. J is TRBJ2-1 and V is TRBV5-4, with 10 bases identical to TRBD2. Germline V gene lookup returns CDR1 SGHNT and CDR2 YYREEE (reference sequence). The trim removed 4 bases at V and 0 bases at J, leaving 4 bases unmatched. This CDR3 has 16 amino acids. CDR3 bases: TGTGCCAGCAGCCAGCTAGCGGGGGTCTCCTACAATGAGCAGTTCTTC. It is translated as CASSQLAGVSYNEQFF.

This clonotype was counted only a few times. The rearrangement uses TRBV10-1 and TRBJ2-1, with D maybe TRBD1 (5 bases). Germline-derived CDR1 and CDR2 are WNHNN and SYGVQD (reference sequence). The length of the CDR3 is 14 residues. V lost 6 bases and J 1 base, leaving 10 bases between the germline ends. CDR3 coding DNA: TGCGCCAGCAGCGCCGGACATTCCTACAATGAGCAGTTCTTC. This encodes CASSAGHSYNEQFF.

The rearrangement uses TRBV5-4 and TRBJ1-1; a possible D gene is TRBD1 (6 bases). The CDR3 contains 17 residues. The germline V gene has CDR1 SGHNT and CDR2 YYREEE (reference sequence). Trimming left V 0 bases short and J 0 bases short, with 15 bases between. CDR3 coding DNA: TGTGCCAGCAGCTTGGGGGGGCCAGCCGCCATGAACACTGAAGCTTTCTTT. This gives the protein CASSLGGPAAMNTEAFF.

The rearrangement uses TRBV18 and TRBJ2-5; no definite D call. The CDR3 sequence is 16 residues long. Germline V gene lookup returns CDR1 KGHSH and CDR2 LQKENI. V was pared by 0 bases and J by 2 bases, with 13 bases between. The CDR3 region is CASSPPFTHIQETQYF. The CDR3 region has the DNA TGTGCCAGCTCACCACCTTTTACACATATTCAAGAGACCCAGTACTTC.

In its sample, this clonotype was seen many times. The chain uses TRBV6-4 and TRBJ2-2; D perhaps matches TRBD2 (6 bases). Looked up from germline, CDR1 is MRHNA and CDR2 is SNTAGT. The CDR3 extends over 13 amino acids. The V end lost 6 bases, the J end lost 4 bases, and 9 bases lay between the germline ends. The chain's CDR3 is CASSNGGTGELFF. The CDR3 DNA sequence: TGTGCCAGCAGCAACGGGGGCACCGGGGAGCTGTTTTTT.

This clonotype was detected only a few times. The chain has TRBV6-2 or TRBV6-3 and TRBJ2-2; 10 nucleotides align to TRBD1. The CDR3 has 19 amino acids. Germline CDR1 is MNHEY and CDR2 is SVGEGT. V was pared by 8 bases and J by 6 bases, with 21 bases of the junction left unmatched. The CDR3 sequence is CASWRDRGWRTRMAGELFF. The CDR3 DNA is TGTGCCAGCTGGAGGGACAGGGGCTGGAGGACTAGAATGGCCGGGGAGCTGTTTTTT.

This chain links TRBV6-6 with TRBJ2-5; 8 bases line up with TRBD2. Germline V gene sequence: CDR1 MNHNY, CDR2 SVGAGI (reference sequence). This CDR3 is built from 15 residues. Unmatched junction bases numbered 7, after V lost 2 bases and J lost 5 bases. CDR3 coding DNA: TGTGCCAGCAGTTACCGGGGGGGGCTAATGGAGACCCAGTACTTC. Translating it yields CASSYRGGLMETQYF.

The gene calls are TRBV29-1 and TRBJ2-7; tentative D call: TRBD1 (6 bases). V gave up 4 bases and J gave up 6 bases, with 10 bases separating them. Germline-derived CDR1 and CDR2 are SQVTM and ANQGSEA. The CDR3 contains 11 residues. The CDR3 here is CSVVTGSEQYF. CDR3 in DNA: TGCAGCGTTGTAACAGGGTCCGAGCAGTACTTC.